This T cell receptor beta chain stems from a study of cytomegalovirus exposure and HLA in healthy donors. Between the trimmed V and J ends, which lost 5 bases and 4 bases, there was a span of 15 bases. CDR1 SGHVS and CDR2 FQNEAQ come from the germline V gene. This CDR3 contains 15 residues. With regard to this clone: The antigen is unknown.

General study findings and limits: Differences between HLA loci emerged in a later analysis of TCR association rates, with DRB1 most and HLA-C fewest. Being productive about 87% or about 30% of the time was typical of most TCR beta V segments in an earlier analysis.

PCR employed 60 Vbeta and 13 Jbeta primers. Repertoires were generated with immunoSEQ multiplex PCR, while TCRdb's copy carries only in-frame clones and drops some. The sample includes tens of thousands of clones, 79% seen only once; the top ten take about 2.8%. Material: PBMCs. The chain links TRBV7-8 to TRBJ2-1, with D possibly matching TRBD2 (5 bases). This sequence was found in a woman aged 25 to 39 in good health and CMV-seronegative. CDR3 residues: CASSPRTGLYNEQFF. DNA of the CDR3: TGTGCCAGCAGCCCCCGGACGGGGTTATACAATGAGCAGTTCTTC. The variable domain in full, completed from reference TRBV7-8 and TRBJ2-1, reads GAGVSQSPRYKVAKRGQDVALRCDPISGHVSLFWYQQALGQGPEFLTYFQNEAQLDKSGLPSDRFFAERPEGSVSTLKIQRTQQEDSAVYLCASSPRTGLYNEQFFGPGTRLTVL.